The next 4 T cell receptor beta chains were all read from a single sample in a study of OX40 agonist ivuxolimab in advanced cancers. The repertoire was sequenced with immunoSEQ multiplex PCR; TCRdb's copy has only in-frame clones and lacks some. Of tens of thousands of clones detected, approximately 86% appear once; the ten largest clones hold over 3%. The material sequenced was CD4+ or CD8+ T cells sorted from blood, taken in a trial of the OX40 agonist ivuxolimab. These receptors were taken from an adult with an advanced solid tumor such as melanoma, head and neck, liver or kidney cancer.

CDR3 nucleotide sequence: TGTGCCAGCAGCTCCCCCAATTTGGCAGATACGCAGTATTTT. Its protein is CASSSPNLADTQYF. This chain connects TRBV7-2 to TRBJ2-3; no clear D gene. This CDR3 has 14 residues. V was trimmed by 4 bases and J by 4 bases, leaving 12 bases between them. Germline V gene lookup returns CDR1 SGHTA and CDR2 FQGNSA.

The chain combines TRBV6-1 with TRBJ2-3; D gene uncertain. CDR3 length: 14 residues. Germline V gene sequence: CDR1 MNHNS, CDR2 SASEGT. The ends were cut back, 0 bases at V and 5 bases at J, with 9 bases in the middle. CDR3 sequence: CASSEAGMGDTQYF. The DNA of the CDR3 is TGTGCCAGCAGTGAAGCGGGAATGGGAGATACGCAGTATTTT.

The rearrangement uses TRBV19 and TRBJ2-7, with D possibly being TRBD1 (6 bases). CDR3 size: 16 residues. Deletions cut 4 bases from V and 2 bases from J, with 18 bases between. CDR1 and CDR2 (germline): LNHDA, SQIVND (reference sequence). CDR3 residues: CASSTGPQTGPYEQYF. CDR3 in DNA: TGTGCCAGTAGTACGGGACCTCAAACAGGGCCCTACGAGCAGTACTTC.

CDR3: CASSPDLWEADTQYF. DNA of the CDR3: TGTGCCAGCAGCCCCGACTTGTGGGAGGCAGATACGCAGTATTTT. V gene TRBV5-4 combines with J gene TRBJ2-3; possibly TRBD2 for D (6 bases). CDR1 and CDR2 (germline): SGHNT, YYREEE (reference sequence). Trimming left V 4 bases short and J 4 bases short, with 16 bases between. The CDR3 loop spans 15 amino acids.